Following are 6 T cell receptor beta chains from one sample sequenced in a study of T cells expressing NK-cell markers. TCRdb re-called the 5' RACE reads; every CDR3 protein appears as one record, without DNA. This listing includes around 380,000 distinct CDR3 sequences. Sequencing was carried out using blood T cells: a sorted CD56 or NKG2C T cell subset, CD4+ or CD8+ T cells, or bulk PBMC T cells (not recorded which). These receptors were collected from a woman aged 45-65 years in good health.

V gene TRBV5-1 combines with J gene TRBJ1-4; TCRdb returns TRBD1, unconfirmable since there is no DNA. This CDR3 contains 14 residues. CDR1 and CDR2 (germline): SGHRS, YFSETQ. The CDR3 loop reads CASSRDRGNEKLFF.

The rearrangement joins TRBV29-1 to TRBJ2-3; absent DNA, TCRdb's TRBD2 call cannot be checked. The CDR3 spans 19 residues. Germline CDR1 is SQVTM and CDR2 is ANQGSEA. The CDR3 loop is CSVEYRAGTSGSITDTQYF.

The rearrangement links TRBV10-1 to TRBJ2-1. CDR1 and CDR2 (germline): WNHNN, SYGVQD (reference sequence). The CDR3 has 15 amino acids. The CDR3 protein is CASSDGLGSDNEQFF.

The V gene is TRBV3-1, the J gene TRBJ2-1; TCRdb picks TRBD1, but there is no DNA to check that call. CDR3 size: 15 residues. Germline V gene lookup returns CDR1 LGHDT and CDR2 YNNKEL (reference sequence). The CDR3: CASSPGVERGNEQFF.

The rearrangement uses TRBV11-2 and TRBJ2-3; the TCRdb call, TRBD1, lacks DNA for checking. The CDR3 has 16 residues. Germline V CDR1 and CDR2: SGHAT, FQNNGV. CDR3 sequence: CASSLQGQGAKDTQYF.

This chain connects TRBV5-6 to TRBJ2-1; lacking DNA, the TRBD2 call made by TCRdb goes unchecked. The CDR3 extends over 16 amino acids. Germline V gene data show CDR1 as SGHDT and CDR2 as YYEEEE. The CDR3: CASSPMTRPRKNEQFF.